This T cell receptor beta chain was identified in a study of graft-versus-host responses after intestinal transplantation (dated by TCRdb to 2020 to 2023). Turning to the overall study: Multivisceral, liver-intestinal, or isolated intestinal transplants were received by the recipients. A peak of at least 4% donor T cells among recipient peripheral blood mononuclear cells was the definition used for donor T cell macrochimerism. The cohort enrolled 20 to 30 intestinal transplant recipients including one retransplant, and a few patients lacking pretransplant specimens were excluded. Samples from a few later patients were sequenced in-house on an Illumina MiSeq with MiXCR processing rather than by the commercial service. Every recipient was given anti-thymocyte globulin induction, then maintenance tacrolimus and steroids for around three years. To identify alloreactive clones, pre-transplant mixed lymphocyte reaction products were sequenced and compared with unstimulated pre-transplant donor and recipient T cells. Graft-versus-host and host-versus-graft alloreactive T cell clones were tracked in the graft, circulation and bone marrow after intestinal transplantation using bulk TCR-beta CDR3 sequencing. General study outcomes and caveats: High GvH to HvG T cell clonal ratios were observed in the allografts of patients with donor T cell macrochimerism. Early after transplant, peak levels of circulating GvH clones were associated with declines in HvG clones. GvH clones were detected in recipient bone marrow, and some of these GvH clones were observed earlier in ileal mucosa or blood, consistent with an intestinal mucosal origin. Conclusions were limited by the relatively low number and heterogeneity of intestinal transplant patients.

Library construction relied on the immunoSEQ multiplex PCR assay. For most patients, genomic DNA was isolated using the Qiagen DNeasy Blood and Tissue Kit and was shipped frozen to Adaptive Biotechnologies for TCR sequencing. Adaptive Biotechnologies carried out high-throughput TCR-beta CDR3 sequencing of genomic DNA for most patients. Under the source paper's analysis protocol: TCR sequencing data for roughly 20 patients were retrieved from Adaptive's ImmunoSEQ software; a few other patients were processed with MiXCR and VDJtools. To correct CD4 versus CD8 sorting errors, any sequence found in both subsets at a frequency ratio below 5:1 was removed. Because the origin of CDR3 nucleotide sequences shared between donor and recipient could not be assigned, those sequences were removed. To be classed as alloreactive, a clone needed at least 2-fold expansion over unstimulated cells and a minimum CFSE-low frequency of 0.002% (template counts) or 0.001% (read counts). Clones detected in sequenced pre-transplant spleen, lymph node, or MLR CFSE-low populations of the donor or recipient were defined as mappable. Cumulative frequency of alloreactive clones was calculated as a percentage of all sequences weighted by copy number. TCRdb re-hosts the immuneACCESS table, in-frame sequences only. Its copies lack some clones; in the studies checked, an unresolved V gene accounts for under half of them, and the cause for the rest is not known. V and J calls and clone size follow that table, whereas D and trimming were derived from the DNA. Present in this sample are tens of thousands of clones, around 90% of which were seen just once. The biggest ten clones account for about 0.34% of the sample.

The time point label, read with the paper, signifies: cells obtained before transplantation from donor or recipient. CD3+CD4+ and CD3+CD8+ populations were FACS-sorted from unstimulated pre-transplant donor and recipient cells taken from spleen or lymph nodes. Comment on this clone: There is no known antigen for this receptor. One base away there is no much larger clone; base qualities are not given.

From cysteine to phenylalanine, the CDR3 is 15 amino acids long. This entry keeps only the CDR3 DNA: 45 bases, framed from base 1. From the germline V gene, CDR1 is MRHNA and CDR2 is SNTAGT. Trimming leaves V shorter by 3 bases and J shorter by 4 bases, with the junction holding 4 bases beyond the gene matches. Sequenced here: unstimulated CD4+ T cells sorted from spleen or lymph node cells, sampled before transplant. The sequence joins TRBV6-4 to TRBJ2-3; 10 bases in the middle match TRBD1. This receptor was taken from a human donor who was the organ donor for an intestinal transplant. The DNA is TGTGCCAGCAGTGAAGACAGGGGGCCCGCAGATACGCAGTATTTT. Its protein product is CASSEDRGPADTQYF.